This TCR beta chain was sequenced for a study of blood T cell repertoires in COVID-19. Someone with COVID-19 had been met by exposed participants within 2 weeks before study entry. V lost 0 bases, J lost 10 bases, and 10 bases lay in between. Germline CDR1 is SGHAT and CDR2 is FQNNGV. This CDR3 has 14 residues. Original methodology: Scientists estimated how many nucleated cells there were by amplifying reference gene primers. Sequencing used immunoSEQ multiplex PCR; TCRdb keeps in-frame clones, though not all of them. V and J calls and clone size come straight from that table; D and trimming were deduced from the DNA. There are approximately 65,000 clones in the sample; around 66% occur only once, and around half lies in the top ten.

The V call is TRBV11-2, the J call TRBJ1-6; D gene unclear. This receptor was taken from a woman aged 55-75 years who had been exposed to COVID-19. The sequenced sample was PBMCs or T cells enriched from blood (not recorded which). The CDR3 is CASSLDPWRSPLHF. Written as DNA, the CDR3 is TGTGCCAGCAGCTTAGATCCGTGGAGATCACCCCTCCACTTT.